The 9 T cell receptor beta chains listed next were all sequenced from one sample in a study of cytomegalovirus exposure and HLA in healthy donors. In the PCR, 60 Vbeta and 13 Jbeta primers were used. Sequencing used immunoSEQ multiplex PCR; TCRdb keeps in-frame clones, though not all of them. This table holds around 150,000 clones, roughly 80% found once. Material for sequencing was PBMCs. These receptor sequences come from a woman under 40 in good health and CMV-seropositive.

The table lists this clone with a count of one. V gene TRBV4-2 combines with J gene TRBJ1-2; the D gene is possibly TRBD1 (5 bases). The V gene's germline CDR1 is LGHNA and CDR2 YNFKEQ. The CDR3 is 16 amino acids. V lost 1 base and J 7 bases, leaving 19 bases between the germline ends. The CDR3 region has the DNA TGTGCCAGCAGCCAAGTCACAGGTTCGACAGACGGTGGCTACACCTTC. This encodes CASSQVTGSTDGGYTF.

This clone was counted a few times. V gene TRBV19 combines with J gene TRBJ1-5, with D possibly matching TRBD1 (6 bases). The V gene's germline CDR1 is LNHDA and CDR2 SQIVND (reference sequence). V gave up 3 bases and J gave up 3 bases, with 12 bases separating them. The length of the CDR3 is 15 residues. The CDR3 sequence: CASSIRGYVNQPQHF. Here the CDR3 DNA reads TGTGCCAGTAGTATTAGGGGGTATGTCAATCAGCCCCAGCATTTT. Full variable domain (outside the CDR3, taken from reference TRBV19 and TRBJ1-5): DGGITQSPKYLFRKEGQNVTLSCEQNLNHDAMYWYRQDPGQGLRLIYYSQIVNDFQKGDIAEGYSVSREKKESFPLTVTSAQKNPTAFYLCASSIRGYVNQPQHFGDGTRLSIL.

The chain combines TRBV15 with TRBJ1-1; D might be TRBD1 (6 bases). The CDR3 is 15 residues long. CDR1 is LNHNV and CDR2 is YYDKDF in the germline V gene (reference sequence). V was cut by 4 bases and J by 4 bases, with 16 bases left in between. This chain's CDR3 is CATSTRAGASTEAFF. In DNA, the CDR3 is TGTGCCACCAGCACCCGAGCGGGGGCGAGCACTGAAGCTTTCTTT.

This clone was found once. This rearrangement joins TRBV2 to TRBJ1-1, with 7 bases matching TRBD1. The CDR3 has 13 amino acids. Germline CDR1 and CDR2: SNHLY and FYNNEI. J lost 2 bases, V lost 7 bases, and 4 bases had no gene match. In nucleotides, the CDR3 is TGTGCCAGCAACGGACAGGTAAACACTGAAGCTTTCTTT. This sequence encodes CASNGQVNTEAFF.

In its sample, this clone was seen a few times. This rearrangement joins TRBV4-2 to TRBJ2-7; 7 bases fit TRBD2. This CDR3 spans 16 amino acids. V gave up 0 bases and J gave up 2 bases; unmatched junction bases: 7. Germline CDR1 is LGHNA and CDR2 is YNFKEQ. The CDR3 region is CASSQDASLAAYEQYF. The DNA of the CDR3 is TGTGCCAGCAGCCAAGATGCATCGCTAGCGGCCTACGAGCAGTACTTC.

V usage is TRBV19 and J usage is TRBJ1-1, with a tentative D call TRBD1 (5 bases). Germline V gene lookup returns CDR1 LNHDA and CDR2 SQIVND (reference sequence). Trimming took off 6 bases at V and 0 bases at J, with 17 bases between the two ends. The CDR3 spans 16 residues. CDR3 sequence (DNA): TGTGCCAGTAGCCCTTCAGGGTTTAGCTTGAACACTGAAGCTTTCTTT. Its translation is CASSPSGFSLNTEAFF.

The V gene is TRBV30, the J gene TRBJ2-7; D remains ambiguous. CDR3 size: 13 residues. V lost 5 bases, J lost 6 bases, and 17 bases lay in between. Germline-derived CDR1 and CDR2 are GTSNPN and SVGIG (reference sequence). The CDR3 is CAWGNKGGIEQYF. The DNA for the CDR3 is TGTGCCTGGGGAAACAAAGGCGGAATCGAGCAGTACTTC.

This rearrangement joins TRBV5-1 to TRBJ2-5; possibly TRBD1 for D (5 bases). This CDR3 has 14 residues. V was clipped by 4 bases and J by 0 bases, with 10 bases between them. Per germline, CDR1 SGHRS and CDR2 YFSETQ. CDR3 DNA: TGCGCCAGCAGCAGTAGGGGTCACCAAGAGACCCAGTACTTC. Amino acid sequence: CASSSRGHQETQYF. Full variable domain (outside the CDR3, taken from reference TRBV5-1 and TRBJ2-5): KAGVTQTPRYLIKTRGQQVTLSCSPISGHRSVSWYQQTPGQGLQFLFEYFSETQRNKGNFPGRFSGRQFSNSRSEMNVSTLELGDSALYLCASSSRGHQETQYFGPGTRLLVL.

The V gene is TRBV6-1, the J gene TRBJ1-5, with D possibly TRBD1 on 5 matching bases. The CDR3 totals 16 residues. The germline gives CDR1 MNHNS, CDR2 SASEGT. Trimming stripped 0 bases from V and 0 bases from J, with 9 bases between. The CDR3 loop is CASSEAHRYSNQPQHF. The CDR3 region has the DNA TGTGCCAGCAGTGAAGCGCACAGGTATAGCAATCAGCCCCAGCATTTT.